These 13 T cell receptor beta chains were all obtained from the same sample, sequenced in a study of chemoradiotherapy in HPV16-positive cancers. Clones were sequenced by immunoSEQ multiplex PCR, and TCRdb holds only the in-frame ones, with some missing. In the table there are 30,000 to 40,000 clones, 92% of which are singletons. Material: blood, obtained from a patient who underwent chemoradiotherapy. The receptors shown here come from a human donor with HPV-associated anogenital cancer.

This chain uses TRBV5-1 with TRBJ2-5, with a weak D call TRBD1 (6 bases). Germline CDR1 reads SGHRS; CDR2 reads YFSETQ. The V end lost 4 bases, the J end lost 5 bases, and 15 bases lay between the germline ends. The CDR3 loop spans 14 amino acids. CDR3 nucleotides: TGCGCCAGCAGCGCCGGGACATGGGGGGAGACCCAGTACTTC. Translating gives CASSAGTWGETQYF. The variable domain in full, completed from reference TRBV5-1 and TRBJ2-5, reads KAGVTQTPRYLIKTRGQQVTLSCSPISGHRSVSWYQQTPGQGLQFLFEYFSETQRNKGNFPGRFSGRQFSNSRSEMNVSTLELGDSALYLCASSAGTWGETQYFGPGTRLLVL.

The V gene is TRBV20-1, the J gene TRBJ2-7; no definite D call. In germline, CDR1 is DFQATT, CDR2 SNEGSKA (reference sequence). Trimming removed 0 bases at V and 4 bases at J, with 1 base between. The CDR3 is 10 amino acids. The CDR3 spells CSAREYEQYF. In nucleotides, the CDR3 is TGCAGTGCTAGAGAATACGAGCAGTACTTC.

J is TRBJ1-4 and V is TRBV5-1, with 10 positions matching TRBD1. The CDR3 covers 15 residues. The J segment lost 8 bases and the V segment lost 4 bases, leaving 8 bases of the junction unmatched. Germline lookup yields CDR1 SGHRS and CDR2 YFSETQ. The CDR3 region has the DNA TGCGCCAGCAGCCAGCCCGGGACAGGGGAAGAAAAACTGTTTTTT. Translating gives CASSQPGTGEEKLFF.

The V gene is TRBV5-1, the J gene TRBJ2-2; 9 bases map to TRBD2. The CDR3 has 16 amino acids. Germline V gives CDR1 SGHRS, CDR2 YFSETQ. V was clipped by 5 bases and J by 4 bases; unmatched bases: 9. The CDR3 region is CASRLVSAGGTGELFF. The CDR3, as DNA: TGCGCCAGCAGGCTGGTGTCAGCGGGGGGCACCGGGGAGCTGTTTTTT.

V and J are TRBV29-1 and TRBJ2-2, with 8 bases fitting TRBD1. J lost 3 bases, V lost 7 bases, and 4 bases had no gene match. Germline V gives CDR1 SQVTM, CDR2 ANQGSEA. The CDR3 runs to 13 residues. This CDR3 reads CSADRGDTGELFF. The DNA of the CDR3 is TGCAGCGCTGACAGGGGAGACACCGGGGAGCTGTTTTTT.

The chain recombines TRBV19 with TRBJ1-6, with a tentative D call TRBD1 (6 bases). CDR3 length equals 15 residues. Germline V gene sequence: CDR1 LNHDA, CDR2 SQIVND (reference sequence). Trimming shortened V by 3 bases and J by 9 bases, and 15 bases separated the two germline ends. The CDR3 spells CASSIGGAFSSPLHF. CDR3 in DNA: TGTGCCAGTAGTATCGGGGGCGCATTTAGTTCACCCCTCCACTTT.

The chain recombines TRBV4-2 with TRBJ2-1; D unresolved. V lost 5 bases and J lost 2, with 13 bases in between. From germline, CDR1 is LGHNA and CDR2 YNFKEQ. The CDR3 consists of 15 residues. CDR3 amino acids: CASSVDGGTYNEQFF. The DNA for the CDR3 is TGTGCCAGCAGCGTGGATGGCGGTACCTACAATGAGCAGTTCTTC.

This clone appeared once. The chain employs TRBV5-6 and TRBJ1-2, with TRBD1 matching 8 bases. This CDR3 is 14 amino acids long. Germline V lookup: CDR1 SGHDT, CDR2 YYEEEE. V shed 4 bases and J 4 bases; nucleotides not matched to a gene: 6. This CDR3 reads CASSTGTGRYGYTF. The CDR3 coding sequence is TGTGCCAGCAGCACGGGGACAGGACGCTATGGCTACACCTTC.

This clone has a single count. The V call is TRBV11-2, the J call TRBJ1-2, with 7 bases that match TRBD1. Per germline, CDR1 SGHAT and CDR2 FQNNGV. V lost 4 bases to trimming and J lost 2 bases; unmatched junction nucleotides: 10. The CDR3 runs to 16 residues. Here the CDR3 reads CASSSPGTVFNYGYTF. The CDR3 region has the DNA TGTGCCAGCAGCTCCCCCGGGACAGTATTCAACTATGGCTACACCTTC.

The J gene is TRBJ2-3, the V gene TRBV9; 12 bases line up with TRBD2. From germline, CDR1 is SGDLS and CDR2 YYNGEE. This CDR3 comprises 16 residues. The V and J ends lost 4 bases and 6 bases, in that order; junction bases with no gene match: 9. CDR3 coding DNA: TGTGCCAGCAGCTTCCCGCTAGCGGGGGGGCCGGATACGCAGTATTTT. Its protein product is CASSFPLAGGPDTQYF.

The chain carries TRBV6-1 and TRBJ1-4; the match to TRBD1 covers 7 bases. The CDR3 spans 13 residues. Germline lookup yields CDR1 MNHNS and CDR2 SASEGT. J was trimmed by 7 bases and V by 8 bases; bases with no gene match: 7. The CDR3 is CASGMTGLEKLFF. CDR3 DNA: TGTGCCAGCGGAATGACAGGGCTTGAAAAACTGTTTTTT.

The chain employs TRBV5-4 and TRBJ1-6; TRBD1 is a possible D gene (5 bases). Trimming shortened V by 2 bases and J by 9 bases, and 18 bases separated the two germline ends. Germline lookup yields CDR1 SGHNT and CDR2 YYREEE (reference sequence). CDR3 length: 16 residues. CDR3 sequence: CASSFWLQVPISPLHF. DNA for the CDR3: TGTGCCAGCAGCTTTTGGCTACAGGTGCCGATTTCACCCCTCCACTTT.

The chain joins TRBV7-2 to TRBJ2-1; tentatively, D is TRBD1 (5 bases). The CDR3 has 15 amino acids. Looked up from germline, CDR1 is SGHTA and CDR2 is FQGNSA. Trimming took off 5 bases at V and 7 bases at J, with 18 bases between the two ends. The CDR3 here is CASSPASGRANEQFF. In nucleotides, the CDR3 is TGTGCCAGCAGCCCCGCCTCGGGCAGGGCAAATGAGCAGTTCTTC.